One and the same sample provided the 28 T cell receptor beta chains below, sequenced in a study of T cells after yellow fever vaccination. MiXCR was run by TCRdb on the 5' RACE reads, yielding one entry per CDR3 protein. This table has roughly 32,000 distinct CDR3 sequences, about 11% appearing once. The input for sequencing was PBMCs, either bulk or a sorted T-cell subset (CD4+, CD8+, memory, or dextramer-sorted; not recorded which), taken roughly 15 days after the first yellow fever vaccination. All receptors derive from a man younger than 30 who received the YFV17D yellow fever vaccine.

This clonotype came up many times. The chain employs TRBV20-1 and TRBJ1-1; D possibly corresponds to TRBD1 (5 bases). CDR1 is DFQATT and CDR2 is SNEGSKA in the germline V gene (reference sequence). This CDR3 region has 13 residues. With 3 bases removed from V and 0 bases from J, the gap between germline ends came to 8 bases. This CDR3 is CSASGDVNTEAFF. The CDR3 DNA reads TGCAGTGCTAGTGGGGACGTGAACACTGAAGCTTTCTTT.

This clonotype was counted many times. The V call is TRBV20-1, the J call TRBJ1-6, with a possible D match to TRBD1 (5 bases). V was pared by 2 bases and J by 6 bases, with 14 bases between. Germline values: CDR1 DFQATT, CDR2 SNEGSKA (reference sequence). The CDR3 has 15 amino acids. DNA for the CDR3: TGCAGTGCTAGAAGGTTGAACGGGGGTAATTCACCCCTCCACTTT. Its translation is CSARRLNGGNSPLHF.

Regarding this clonotype: Its ends do not fully match the called genes, so a read error is possible. This chain joins TRBV7-9 and TRBJ1-1; possibly TRBD1 for D (5 bases). From germline, CDR1 is SEHNR and CDR2 FQNEAQ (reference sequence). This CDR3 has 11 amino acids. Here the CDR3 reads CASSNIRGKLF. CDR3 coding DNA: TGTGCCAGCAGCAACATTAGGGGCAAGCTCTTT.

This clonotype was picked up many times. V usage is TRBV2 and J usage is TRBJ2-7, with D possibly TRBD1 on 6 matching bases. CDR1 and CDR2 (germline): SNHLY, FYNNEI. The CDR3 length is 15 residues. Trimming left V 6 bases short and J 1 base short, with 16 bases between. CDR3 loop: CASSPTGFGSYEQYV. The CDR3 region has the DNA TGTGCCAGCAGCCCCACAGGGTTCGGGTCCTACGAGCAGTACGTC.

This clonotype was recorded many times. V usage is TRBV4-1 and J usage is TRBJ2-5; a weak D match, TRBD2 (5 bases). The CDR3 is 14 residues long. Germline assignment: CDR1 MGHRA and CDR2 YSYEKL. V was cut by 0 bases and J by 5 bases, with 10 bases left in between. DNA of the CDR3: TGCGCCAGCAGCCAAGAGCCGACGGGGGAGACCCAGTACTTC. Protein: CASSQEPTGETQYF.

This clonotype was recorded at least ten times. The chain is built from TRBV2 and TRBJ2-5; D is possibly TRBD2 (5 bases). The germline V gene encodes CDR1 SNHLY and CDR2 FYNNEI. V was shortened by 6 bases and J by 2 bases, with 13 bases between the two germline ends. This CDR3 region has 14 residues. As DNA, the CDR3 is TGTGCCAGCAGCCAAGAGGGATTTCAAGAGACCCAGTACTTC. It encodes CASSQEGFQETQYF.

Many counts were recorded for this clonotype. V and J are TRBV20-1 and TRBJ2-6; the D is unclear. The CDR3 extends over 14 amino acids. Germline CDR1 is DFQATT and CDR2 is SNEGSKA (reference sequence). The V end lost 3 bases, the J end lost 3 bases, and 9 bases lay between the germline ends. The CDR3 sequence: CSASREGGANVLTF. DNA for the CDR3: TGCAGTGCTAGTAGGGAAGGTGGGGCCAACGTCCTGACTTTC.

This clonotype was seen repeatedly, ten times or more. The chain employs TRBV6-5 and TRBJ2-7; 7 bases are a match to TRBD2. The CDR3 length is 15 residues. With 7 bases clipped from V and 2 bases from J, the junction kept 11 bases outside the gene matches. CDR1 and CDR2 (germline): MNHEY, SVGAGI. The CDR3 DNA reads as TGTGCCAGCAATCCCAGGGCAGGGAGGGCCTACGAGCAGTACTTC. Its translation is CASNPRAGRAYEQYF.

The V call is TRBV7-6, the J call TRBJ2-1; 10 nucleotides agree with TRBD2. The CDR3 has 15 residues. In germline, CDR1 is SGHVS, CDR2 FNYEAQ. With V trimmed by 8 bases and J by 5 bases, 9 bases remained unmatched. The CDR3 coding sequence is TGTGCCAGCTCTTTACTAGCGGGGCGAAACAATGAGCAGTTCTTC. It codes for CASSLLAGRNNEQFF.

To note about this clonotype: A read error may account for a junction end that differs from germline. The genes are TRBV20-1 and TRBJ2-3, with 9 bases lining up with TRBD2. This CDR3 has 15 residues. CDR1 and CDR2 from the germline V gene are DFQATT and SNEGSKA (reference sequence). The CDR3 nucleotides read TGCTGTGCTAGAGATGGCGGGGGGGTGGCAGATACGCAGTATTTT. It encodes CCARDGGGVADTQYF.

This clonotype was seen many times. The chain is built from TRBV12-3 or TRBV12-4 and TRBJ2-5, with 12 bases matching TRBD2. The CDR3 loop spans 15 amino acids. Unmatched junction bases numbered 7, after V lost 7 bases and J lost 4 bases. The CDR3 nucleotides are TGTGCCAGCACCCATAAGGGACTAGCGGGAGAGACCCAGTACTTC. Protein sequence: CASTHKGLAGETQYF.

This clonotype was seen repeatedly, ten times or more. The V call is TRBV18, the J call TRBJ1-1, with D hard to call. The CDR3 spans 12 residues. V gave up 1 base and J gave up 6 bases, with 6 bases separating them. Per the germline V gene, CDR1 is KGHSH and CDR2 is LQKENI. The CDR3 bases are TGTGCCAGCTCACCACGAGGGCCTGAAGCTTTCTTT. Protein product: CASSPRGPEAFF.

The CDR3 spells CASRDYRDRVSGVTGYTF. CDR3 coding DNA: TGTGCCAGCAGGGATTACCGGGACAGGGTGTCCGGAGTTACCGGCTACACCTTC. V and J are TRBV12-3 or TRBV12-4 and TRBJ1-2, with TRBD1 matching 9 bases. V gave up 6 bases and J gave up 8 bases; unmatched junction bases: 22. There are 18 residues in the CDR3.

The sample holds many counts of this clonotype. This chain connects TRBV10-3 to TRBJ2-7; weak D call: TRBD2 (5 bases). The V end was cut by 8 bases, the J end by 6 bases, with 11 bases between. The CDR3 runs to 11 residues. The germline V gene encodes CDR1 ENHRY and CDR2 SYGVKD. As DNA, the CDR3 is TGTGCCATCTATATAGAGGGCGAGCAGTACTTC. Translated, it gives CAIYIEGEQYF.

This clonotype was seen many times. CDR3 nucleotides: TGCAGTGCAAGCGTTACAGGCAATCAGCCCCAGCATTTT. This sequence encodes CSASVTGNQPQHF. This sequence joins TRBV20-1 and TRBJ1-5; D call uncertain. V was trimmed by 6 bases and J by 2 bases, leaving 11 bases between them. Germline V gene lookup returns CDR1 DFQATT and CDR2 SNEGSKA (reference sequence). This CDR3 spans 13 amino acids.

This clonotype has at least ten counts. The chain employs TRBV5-1 and TRBJ2-1; TRBD2 aligns across 9 bases. The CDR3 extends over 15 amino acids. Germline CDR1 is SGHRS and CDR2 is YFSETQ. V lost 5 bases, J lost 6 bases, and 9 bases stayed unmatched. The CDR3 sequence: CASSLGGGAINEQFF. The CDR3 nucleotides read TGCGCCAGCAGTCTGGGCGGGGGGGCCATCAATGAGCAGTTCTTC. Filled out from reference TRBV5-1 and TRBJ2-1, the complete variable domain reads KAGVTQTPRYLIKTRGQQVTLSCSPISGHRSVSWYQQTPGQGLQFLFEYFSETQRNKGNFPGRFSGRQFSNSRSEMNVSTLELGDSALYLCASSLGGGAINEQFFGPGTRLTVL.

The chain carries TRBV7-2 and TRBJ2-3; D gene uncertain. The germline V gene has CDR1 SGHTA and CDR2 FQGNSA. Trimming removed 7 bases from V and 0 bases from J, with 5 bases in between. The CDR3 sequence is 12 residues long. The CDR3 bases are TGTGCCAGCACCTTTAGCACAGATACGCAGTATTTT. Protein product: CASTFSTDTQYF.

This clonotype appeared many times. The J gene is TRBJ2-3, the V gene TRBV5-1; D unresolved. CDR1 is SGHRS, CDR2 YFSETQ, per germline. The CDR3 consists of 12 residues. V was cut by 2 bases and J by 6 bases, with 7 bases left in between. In DNA form, the CDR3 reads TGCGCCAGCAGCTTTTTATTGGATACGCAGTATTTT. Amino acid sequence: CASSFLLDTQYF.

About this clonotype: Just one base apart from a much larger clone, this may be a read error. No conserved phenylalanine or tryptophan is present at the end of the CDR3, so a read error is the likely explanation. V usage is TRBV6-2 or TRBV6-3 and J usage is TRBJ2-1; 7 nucleotides align to TRBD2. This CDR3 region has 13 residues. Germline values: CDR1 MNHEY, CDR2 SVGEGT. The junction had 4 bases not matched to a gene; V was cut back by 7 bases and J by 4 bases. The CDR3, as DNA: TGTGCCAGCAATCTAGCGGTTTACAATGAGCAGTTCTCC. It codes for CASNLAVYNEQFS.

This clonotype has a count of ten or more. The CDR3 loop reads CASSQQGGHSNQPQHF. The CDR3 DNA reads TGTGCCAGCAGCCAACAGGGAGGCCATAGCAATCAGCCCCAGCATTTT. This chain uses TRBV4-2 with TRBJ1-5; D is possibly TRBD1 (5 bases). The CDR3 has 16 residues. Trimming took off 2 bases at V and 0 bases at J, with 11 bases between the two ends. Germline CDR1 and CDR2: LGHNA and YNFKEQ.

This clonotype was seen repeatedly, ten times or more. The rearrangement uses TRBV5-1 and TRBJ2-5; weak D call: TRBD2 (5 bases). This CDR3 comprises 14 residues. Trimming cost V 0 bases and J 9 bases, with 15 bases left between them. Per the germline V gene, CDR1 is SGHRS and CDR2 is YFSETQ. Here the CDR3 DNA reads TGCGCCAGCAGCTTGGGTGAGGGTAGAAGGGCCCAGTACTTC. It is translated as CASSLGEGRRAQYF.

This clonotype was detected ten times or more. The rearrangement uses TRBV7-2 and TRBJ2-5, with D perhaps matching TRBD2 (6 bases). The CDR3 is made up of 14 amino acids. The V and J ends lost 5 bases and 2 bases respectively, with 12 bases between them. CDR1 and CDR2 from the germline V gene are SGHTA and FQGNSA. The CDR3, as DNA: TGTGCCAGCAGCCACCTGGGACTTCAAGAGACCCAGTACTTC. It is translated as CASSHLGLQETQYF.

This clonotype showed up many times. CDR3 residues: CASSFGPDYGYTF. CDR3 nucleotide sequence: TGTGCCAGCAGCTTCGGACCCGACTATGGCTACACCTTC. V gene TRBV5-4 combines with J gene TRBJ1-2; D gene uncertain. The CDR3 is made up of 13 amino acids. Between the trimmed V and J ends, which lost 2 bases and 3 bases, there was a span of 8 bases. Germline V CDR1 and CDR2: SGHNT, YYREEE (reference sequence).

This clonotype was seen at least ten times. The chain is built from TRBV2 and TRBJ2-3; D is uncertain. This CDR3 spans 14 amino acids. The germline V gene has CDR1 SNHLY and CDR2 FYNNEI. V dropped 5 bases and J dropped 0 bases, with 9 bases sitting between them. CDR3: CASSRDGSTDTQYF. The CDR3 region has the DNA TGTGCCAGCAGTAGAGACGGGAGCACAGATACGCAGTATTTT.

This clonotype appeared many times. The rearrangement uses TRBV25-1 and TRBJ2-2; D is ambiguous. Trimming took 1 base from V and 3 from J, leaving 6 bases between them. The CDR3 spans 14 residues. Germline V gives CDR1 MGHDK, CDR2 SYGVNS. This chain's CDR3 is CASSESAYTGELFF. CDR3 nucleotides: TGTGCCAGCAGTGAATCGGCGTACACCGGGGAGCTGTTTTTT.

By sample fraction, this clonotype is medium-sized. V gene TRBV5-1 combines with J gene TRBJ1-2; the D gene is possibly TRBD1 (5 bases). This CDR3 has 12 amino acids. CDR1 is SGHRS and CDR2 is YFSETQ in the germline V gene. Trimming left V 7 bases short and J 6 bases short, with 13 bases between. The CDR3 is CASSRTPDGYTF. The CDR3 DNA reads TGCGCCAGCTCGAGGACACCTGATGGCTACACCTTC.

As regards this clonotype: A much larger clone differs from this one at a single base, so this may be a read error. This chain joins TRBV20-1 and TRBJ2-5; maybe TRBD2 (5 bases). Germline V gene sequence: CDR1 DFQATT, CDR2 SNEGSKA (reference sequence). Trimming left V 4 bases short and J 1 base short, with 13 bases between. The CDR3 is 14 residues long. The CDR3 region is CSATRLRGQETQYF. CDR3 nucleotide sequence: TGCAGTGCTACGCGTCTCCGGGGCCAAGAGACCCAGTACTTC.

The V call is TRBV7-2, the J call TRBJ1-5; D gene unclear. Germline V gives CDR1 SGHTA, CDR2 FQGNSA. Trimming removed 0 bases at V and 1 base at J, with 4 bases between. CDR3 length: 14 residues. As DNA, the CDR3 is TGTGCCAGCAGCTTAGCCCCCAGCAATCAGCCCCAGCATTTT. Its translation is CASSLAPSNQPQHF.